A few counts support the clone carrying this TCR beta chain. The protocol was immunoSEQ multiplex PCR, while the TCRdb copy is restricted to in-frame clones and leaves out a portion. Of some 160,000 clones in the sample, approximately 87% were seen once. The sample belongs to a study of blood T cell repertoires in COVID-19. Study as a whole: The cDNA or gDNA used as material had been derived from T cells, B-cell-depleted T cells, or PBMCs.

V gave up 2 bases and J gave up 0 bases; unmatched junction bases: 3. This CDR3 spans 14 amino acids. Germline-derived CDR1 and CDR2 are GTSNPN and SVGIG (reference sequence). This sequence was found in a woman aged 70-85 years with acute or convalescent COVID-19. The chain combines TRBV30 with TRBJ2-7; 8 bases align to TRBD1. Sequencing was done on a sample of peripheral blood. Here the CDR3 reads CAWSTGGSSYEQYF. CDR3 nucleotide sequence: TGTGCCTGGAGTACAGGGGGGAGCTCCTACGAGCAGTACTTC.